Listed below are T cell receptor beta chains from one sample, sequenced in a study of shared clonotypes between healthy human individuals. Profiled with immunoSEQ multiplex PCR; TCRdb holds only in-frame clones, not every one. The sample holds some 1.4 million clones, around 97% seen once. The source material was naive CD4+ T cells sorted from blood. These receptor sequences come from a man aged 25-40 years in good health. Both conserved end residues are part of each CDR3. Fields, in order: J gene, clone size, V gene, D gene, CDR3 protein, CDR3 DNA. A D gene is named only where the DNA matches it firmly. Expanded clones are given a class, and other clones once, few, many or no size at all.

j_call: TRBJ1-5; clone_size: once; v_call: TRBV5-1; d_call: TRBD1; cdr3_aa: CASSLGGTGKPQHF; cdr3_nt: TGCGCCAGCAGCTTGGGGGGGACAGGGAAGCCCCAGCATTTT
j_call: TRBJ2-7; clone_size: .; v_call: TRBV6-1; d_call: TRBD2; cdr3_aa: CASSEGWEGFYEQYF; cdr3_nt: TGTGCCAGCAGTGAAGGATGGGAGGGGTTCTACGAGCAGTACTTC
j_call: TRBJ2-5; clone_size: .; v_call: TRBV2; d_call: .; cdr3_aa: CASSLEREETQYF; cdr3_nt: TGTGCCAGCAGCCTCGAGAGGGAAGAGACCCAGTACTTC
j_call: TRBJ2-7; clone_size: .; v_call: TRBV5-4; d_call: TRBD2; cdr3_aa: CASSPAGGLAGIYEQYF; cdr3_nt: TGTGCCAGCAGCCCCGCGGGGGGACTAGCGGGAATTTACGAGCAGTACTTC
j_call: TRBJ2-7; clone_size: .; v_call: TRBV11-2; d_call: .; cdr3_aa: CASSLVGGSYEQYF; cdr3_nt: TGTGCCAGCAGCTTAGTCGGAGGCTCCTACGAGCAGTACTTC
j_call: TRBJ2-2; clone_size: .; v_call: TRBV28; d_call: .; cdr3_aa: CASSFMGATAGELFF; cdr3_nt: TGTGCCAGCAGTTTTATGGGGGCTACGGCCGGGGAGCTGTTTTTT
j_call: TRBJ1-5; clone_size: once; v_call: TRBV7-4; d_call: TRBD1; cdr3_aa: CASVPWGQSWEPQHF; cdr3_nt: TGTGCCAGCGTCCCCTGGGGACAGTCTTGGGAGCCCCAGCATTTT
j_call: TRBJ1-1; clone_size: .; v_call: TRBV10-3; d_call: .; cdr3_aa: CATVGPGHMNTEAFF; cdr3_nt: TGTGCCACAGTGGGTCCCGGACATATGAACACTGAAGCTTTCTTT
j_call: TRBJ1-5; clone_size: .; v_call: TRBV27; d_call: .; cdr3_aa: CASGGGRGSWNQPQHF; cdr3_nt: TGTGCCAGCGGGGGTGGTAGGGGGTCTTGGAATCAGCCCCAGCATTTT
j_call: TRBJ2-2; clone_size: .; v_call: TRBV11-2; d_call: .; cdr3_aa: CASSLLYTGELFF; cdr3_nt: TGTGCCAGCAGCTTATTGTACACCGGGGAGCTGTTTTTT
j_call: TRBJ1-5; clone_size: .; v_call: TRBV6-1; d_call: .; cdr3_aa: CASSVMTIPNQPQHF; cdr3_nt: TGTGCCAGCAGTGTGATGACTATCCCGAATCAGCCCCAGCATTTT
j_call: TRBJ2-2; clone_size: once; v_call: TRBV6-6; d_call: .; cdr3_aa: CASTLTGLNTGELFF; cdr3_nt: TGTGCCAGCACCCTGACAGGACTGAACACCGGGGAGCTGTTTTTT
j_call: TRBJ2-1; clone_size: .; v_call: TRBV19; d_call: .; cdr3_aa: CASSVWDWSNEQFF; cdr3_nt: TGTGCCAGTAGTGTGTGGGATTGGTCGAATGAGCAGTTCTTC
j_call: TRBJ2-2; clone_size: .; v_call: TRBV5-1; d_call: .; cdr3_aa: CASGPGVPNGELFF; cdr3_nt: TGCGCCAGCGGCCCTGGGGTCCCCAACGGGGAGCTGTTTTTT
j_call: TRBJ2-3; clone_size: .; v_call: TRBV10-3; d_call: .; cdr3_aa: CAISASSGTGTSTDTQYF; cdr3_nt: TGTGCCATCAGTGCGTCAAGCGGAACGGGCACTAGCACAGATACGCAGTATTTT
j_call: TRBJ2-1; clone_size: .; v_call: TRBV7-3; d_call: TRBD2; cdr3_aa: CASSLWTSGNDEQFF; cdr3_nt: TGTGCCAGCAGCTTATGGACTAGCGGGAACGATGAGCAGTTCTTC
j_call: TRBJ1-1; clone_size: .; v_call: TRBV7-9; d_call: .; cdr3_aa: CASSLARGALSTEAFF; cdr3_nt: TGTGCCAGCAGCTTAGCGCGGGGGGCCCTTAGCACTGAAGCTTTCTTT
j_call: TRBJ2-1; clone_size: .; v_call: TRBV9; d_call: .; cdr3_aa: CASSVEQRTRNEQFF; cdr3_nt: TGTGCCAGCAGCGTAGAACAGCGGACCAGGAATGAGCAGTTCTTC
j_call: TRBJ2-1; clone_size: .; v_call: TRBV2; d_call: .; cdr3_aa: CASSALDPSYNEQFF; cdr3_nt: TGTGCCAGCAGTGCCTTAGACCCCTCCTACAATGAGCAGTTCTTC
j_call: TRBJ1-5; clone_size: .; v_call: TRBV2; d_call: .; cdr3_aa: CASSVISQPQHF; cdr3_nt: TGTGCCAGCAGTGTAATTTCTCAGCCCCAGCATTTT
j_call: TRBJ2-7; clone_size: .; v_call: TRBV15; d_call: .; cdr3_aa: CATSLGQYYEQYF; cdr3_nt: TGTGCCACCAGCTTGGGACAATACTACGAGCAGTACTTC
j_call: TRBJ1-5; clone_size: .; v_call: TRBV7-6; d_call: .; cdr3_aa: CASSLQDGPQHF; cdr3_nt: TGTGCCAGCAGCTTACAGGACGGGCCCCAGCATTTT
j_call: TRBJ2-1; clone_size: .; v_call: TRBV1; d_call: .; cdr3_aa: CTSSGGPEGRVKGDEQFF; cdr3_nt: TGCACCAGCAGTGGAGGGCCAGAGGGGCGAGTGAAGGGCGATGAGCAGTTCTTC
j_call: TRBJ2-5; clone_size: .; v_call: TRBV18; d_call: TRBD1; cdr3_aa: CASSPLPSGTGVKETQYF; cdr3_nt: TGTGCCAGCTCGCCTTTACCCTCCGGGACAGGTGTCAAAGAGACCCAGTACTTC
j_call: TRBJ1-2; clone_size: .; v_call: TRBV7-2; d_call: .; cdr3_aa: CASSLVVYGNGYTF; cdr3_nt: TGTGCCAGCAGCTTAGTCGTCTATGGGAATGGCTACACCTTC